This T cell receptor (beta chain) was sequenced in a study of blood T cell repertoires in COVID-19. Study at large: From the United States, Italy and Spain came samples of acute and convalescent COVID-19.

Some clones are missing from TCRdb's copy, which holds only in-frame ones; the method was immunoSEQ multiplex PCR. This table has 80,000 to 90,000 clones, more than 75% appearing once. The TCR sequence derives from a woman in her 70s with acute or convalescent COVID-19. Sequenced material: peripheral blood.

CDR3: CASSPERTTGELFF. The CDR3 DNA sequence: TGTGCCAGCTCACCCGAAAGAACTACCGGGGAGCTGTTTTTT. J is TRBJ2-2 and V is TRBV18; the D is unclear. V was shortened by 3 bases and J by 5 bases, with 10 bases between the two germline ends. The CDR3 totals 14 residues. CDR1 is KGHSH and CDR2 is LQKENI in the germline V gene.